A selection of T cell receptor beta chains follows, all from one sample in a study of tumor-infiltrating lymphocytes in localized non-small cell lung cancer. This table comes from immunoSEQ multiplex PCR, and its TCRdb copy is limited to in-frame clones, with some not included. The repertoire holds several thousand clones, with around 74% as singletons. The sequencing input was lung tumor tissue. These receptors were taken from a human donor with non-small cell lung cancer. Each CDR3 is given with its conserved first and last residue. A D gene is named only where the DNA matches it firmly. A row's size may be missing; if present it is once, few, many or a size class.

size,J,D,V,DNA,CDR3
.,TRBJ2-7,TRBD2,TRBV19,TGTGCCAGTAGTATTCTAGCGGGGACTCACGAGCAGTACTTC,CASSILAGTHEQYF
.,TRBJ1-3,.,TRBV6-5,TGTGCCAGCAGAGAGGGTGTATCTGGAAACACCATATATTTT,CASREGVSGNTIYF
.,TRBJ1-1,.,TRBV11-3,TGTGCCAGCAGCTTAGGAATGAACACTGAAGCTTTCTTT,CASSLGMNTEAFF
.,TRBJ2-7,.,TRBV4-3,TGCGCCAGCAGCCAACAGGGAAGTGACGAGCAGTACTTC,CASSQQGSDEQYF
.,TRBJ1-5,.,TRBV2,TGTGCCAGCAGTGATGGACTGAGAAATCAGCCCCAGCATTTT,CASSDGLRNQPQHF
.,TRBJ1-4,.,TRBV15,TGTGCCACCAGCAGAAATAAATTCGCAGGGAGTAATGAAAAACTGTTTTTT,CATSRNKFAGSNEKLFF
.,TRBJ2-3,.,TRBV2,TGTGCCAGCAGTGACCGGGGTCCTCCAGAGAGGCAGTATTTT,CASSDRGPPERQYF
.,TRBJ2-6,.,TRBV4-2,TGTGCCAGCAGCCAAGATCCCGGAGCTGGGGCCAACGTCCTGACTTTC,CASSQDPGAGANVLTF
.,TRBJ1-2,.,TRBV5-1,TGCGCCAGCAGCTTGGTATTAAGGAGCTTGGATGGCTACACCTTC,CASSLVLRSLDGYTF
.,TRBJ1-5,.,TRBV19,TGTGCCAGTAGTATCCTAAGGGCGAGGGGCAATCAGCCCCAGCATTTT,CASSILRARGNQPQHF
.,TRBJ1-2,.,TRBV5-1,TGCGCCAGCAGCTCCCTTAGCAGCTATGGCTACACCTTC,CASSSLSSYGYTF
.,TRBJ1-1,.,TRBV4-2,TGTGCCAGCAGCTTCAACACTGAAGCTTTCTTT,CASSFNTEAFF
.,TRBJ1-4,.,TRBV5-1,TGCGCCAGCAAGGGAGCGGCTAATGAAAAACTGTTTTTT,CASKGAANEKLFF
once,TRBJ2-4,TRBD2,TRBV6-1,TGTGCCAGCTGCACTAGCGGGGCCAAAAACATTCAGTACTTC,CASCTSGAKNIQYF
once,TRBJ1-2,TRBD1,TRBV9,TGTGCCAGCAGCGCAGATCGACAGGGGGGCCCTCATGGCTACACCTTC,CASSADRQGGPHGYTF
.,TRBJ1-1,.,TRBV10-2,TGCGCCAGCAGTGAGGGGTCCCGGCAAGCTTTCTTT,CASSEGSRQAFF
.,TRBJ2-1,TRBD1,TRBV29-1,TGCAGCGTTGAAGAAGTGGGGGACAGGCACAATGAGCAGTTCTTC,CSVEEVGDRHNEQFF
.,TRBJ1-2,TRBD1,TRBV27,TGTGCCAGCAGTTGGGACAGGGCGAATAACTATGGCTACACCTTC,CASSWDRANNYGYTF
.,TRBJ1-4,.,TRBV11-2,TGTGCCAGCAGCTTGCACTCAGCAACTAATGAAAAACTGTTTTTT,CASSLHSATNEKLFF
.,TRBJ1-6,.,TRBV5-8,TGTGCCAGCAGCGACAGGACCCGCTCCTATAATTCACCCCTCCACTTT,CASSDRTRSYNSPLHF